This is a list of T cell receptor beta chains from one sample in a study of T cell repertoires in cytomegalovirus infection. No antigen has been identified for these receptors. TCRdb analysed the reads with MiXCR anew, one entry per CDR3 protein. The data contain 700,000 to 950,000 distinct CDR3 sequences, approximately 29% of them singletons. The sample in question was cultured CD8+ T cells from PBMCs, obtained from culture after CMV antigen stimulation. These receptors were taken from a human donor in good health (CMV status not recorded). Some clones in this sample may be carry-over from other donors' samples. The CDR3 runs from the conserved cysteine through the conserved F or W. D genes are given only for firm matches. Only some rows state a clone size, as once, few, many or a class for expanded clones.

CDR3 protein: CSVAWGGENTEAFF
CDR3 DNA: TGCAGCGTTGCCTGGGGGGGGGAGAACACTGAAGCTTTCTTT
V gene: TRBV29-1
D gene: -
clone size: -
J gene: TRBJ1-1

CDR3 protein: CASSQDLGYEQFF
CDR3 DNA: TGTGCCAGCAGCCAGGATCTCGGATATGAGCAGTTCTTC
V gene: TRBV14
D gene: -
clone size: -
J gene: TRBJ2-1

CDR3 protein: CASSARTGGTWMDEKLFF
CDR3 DNA: TGTGCCAGCAGTGCACGGACAGGGGGGACTTGGATGGATGAAAAACTGTTTTTT
V gene: TRBV6-6
D gene: TRBD1
clone size: -
J gene: TRBJ1-4

CDR3 protein: CSAATGGHYGYTF
CDR3 DNA: TGCAGTGCCGCGACAGGGGGCCACTATGGCTACACCTTC
V gene: TRBV20-1
D gene: TRBD1
clone size: few
J gene: TRBJ1-2

CDR3 protein: CASRPIGRQETQYF
CDR3 DNA: TGTGCCAGCAGGCCGATCGGGCGGCAAGAGACCCAGTACTTC
V gene: TRBV27
D gene: -
clone size: -
J gene: TRBJ2-5

CDR3 protein: CASSPSAGYQETQYF
CDR3 DNA: TGTGCTAGCAGCCCGTCAGCGGGCTACCAAGAGACCCAGTACTTC
V gene: TRBV7-7
D gene: -
clone size: many
J gene: TRBJ2-5

CDR3 protein: CATSRNPRRASYNEQFF
CDR3 DNA: TGTGCCACCAGCAGAAATCCGCGGCGGGCATCATACAATGAGCAGTTCTTC
V gene: TRBV15
D gene: -
clone size: -
J gene: TRBJ2-1

CDR3 protein: CASSYFSSVAAPQETQYF
CDR3 DNA: TGTGCCAGCAGTTACTTCTCCTCTGTGGCGGCACCCCAAGAGACCCAGTACTTC
V gene: TRBV6-6
D gene: -
clone size: many
J gene: TRBJ2-5

CDR3 protein: CASSFSGERGTRETQYF
CDR3 DNA: TGTGCCAGCAGCTTCTCGGGCGAGCGGGGGACTAGGGAGACCCAGTACTTC
V gene: TRBV5-6
D gene: TRBD2
clone size: few
J gene: TRBJ2-5

CDR3 protein: CASSYPGLAGGRTDTQYF
CDR3 DNA: TGTGCCAGCAGTTACCCAGGACTAGCGGGGGGACGCACAGATACGCAGTATTTT
V gene: TRBV6-6
D gene: TRBD2
clone size: -
J gene: TRBJ2-3

CDR3 protein: CASSLTGEEDEQFF
CDR3 DNA: TGTGCCAGCAGCTTGACAGGGGAGGAGGATGAGCAGTTCTTC
V gene: TRBV7-6
D gene: TRBD1
clone size: few
J gene: TRBJ2-1

CDR3 protein: CASSPRGEKLFF
CDR3 DNA: TGTGCCAGCAGCCCAAGAGGGGAAAAACTGTTTTTT
V gene: TRBV7-6
D gene: -
clone size: many
J gene: TRBJ1-4

CDR3 protein: CASVSDTGELFF
CDR3 DNA: TGTGCCAGCGTTTCGGACACCGGGGAGCTGTTTTTT
V gene: TRBV7-4
D gene: -
clone size: few
J gene: TRBJ2-2

CDR3 protein: CASSDLQGVQPQHF
CDR3 DNA: TGTGCCAGCAGTGACCTACAGGGGGTTCAGCCCCAGCATTTT
V gene: TRBV28
D gene: TRBD1
clone size: -
J gene: TRBJ1-5

CDR3 protein: CASSRRIPPYDEQYF
CDR3 DNA: TGTGCCAGCAGTCGCCGTATACCCCCCTACGACGAGCAGTACTTC
V gene: TRBV27
D gene: -
clone size: -
J gene: TRBJ2-7

CDR3 protein: CASSLDGDTIYF
CDR3 DNA: TGTGCCAGCAGCTTAGATGGGGACACCATATATTTT
V gene: TRBV7-9
D gene: -
clone size: once
J gene: TRBJ1-3

CDR3 protein: CASSWLTGNTEAFF
CDR3 DNA: TGTGCCAGCAGCTGGCTCACTGGGAACACTGAAGCTTTCTTT
V gene: TRBV5-8
D gene: -
clone size: -
J gene: TRBJ1-1

CDR3 protein: CASSPRESEEKLFF
CDR3 DNA: TGTGCCAGCAGCCCGCGAGAGTCGGAAGAAAAACTGTTTTTT
V gene: TRBV5-6
D gene: -
clone size: -
J gene: TRBJ1-4

CDR3 protein: CASSPDRGSTNEKLFF
CDR3 DNA: TGTGCCAGCAGCCCTGACCGTGGATCAACTAATGAAAAACTGTTTTTT
V gene: TRBV7-3
D gene: -
clone size: many
J gene: TRBJ1-4

CDR3 protein: CASSLSAISGNTIYF
CDR3 DNA: TGTGCCAGCAGTTTATCAGCGATCTCTGGAAACACCATATATTTT
V gene: TRBV27
D gene: -
clone size: few
J gene: TRBJ1-3

CDR3 protein: CASSQGRNRGQNGELFF
CDR3 DNA: TGCGCCAGCAGCCAAGGACGTAACAGGGGGCAGAACGGGGAGCTGTTTTTT
V gene: TRBV4-1
D gene: TRBD1
clone size: few
J gene: TRBJ2-2

CDR3 protein: CASSPGVWEQFF
CDR3 DNA: TGTGCCAGCAGTCCGGGGGTCTGGGAGCAGTTCTTC
V gene: TRBV28
D gene: -
clone size: few
J gene: TRBJ2-1

CDR3 protein: CATINTEAFF
CDR3 DNA: TGTGCCACCATTAACACTGAAGCTTTCTTT
V gene: TRBV19
D gene: -
clone size: few
J gene: TRBJ1-1

CDR3 protein: CASSYQAVVGETQYF
CDR3 DNA: TGTGCCAGCAGTTACCAAGCCGTGGTCGGGGAGACCCAGTACTTC
V gene: TRBV6-6
D gene: -
clone size: few
J gene: TRBJ2-5

CDR3 protein: CASTGTGGAGGYTF
CDR3 DNA: TGTGCCAGCACCGGGACAGGGGGCGCGGGAGGCTACACCTTC
V gene: TRBV6-5
D gene: TRBD1
clone size: -
J gene: TRBJ1-2

CDR3 protein: CASGLVLQGIHEQYF
CDR3 DNA: TGTGCTAGTGGTTTGGTATTACAGGGGATCCACGAGCAGTACTTC
V gene: TRBV12-5
D gene: TRBD1
clone size: few
J gene: TRBJ2-7

CDR3 protein: CASSSEGLRITDTQYF
CDR3 DNA: TGTGCCAGCAGTTCCGAGGGACTACGAATCACAGATACGCAGTATTTT
V gene: TRBV12-3/TRBV12-4
D gene: TRBD2
clone size: -
J gene: TRBJ2-3

CDR3 protein: CASSLGDRADAFF
CDR3 DNA: TGTGCCAGCAGCTTGGGGGACAGGGCAGACGCTTTCTTT
V gene: TRBV5-5
D gene: TRBD1
clone size: -
J gene: TRBJ1-1

CDR3 protein: CASRLRQTEAFF
CDR3 DNA: TGTGCCAGCAGACTAAGACAGACTGAAGCTTTCTTT
V gene: TRBV2
D gene: -
clone size: -
J gene: TRBJ1-1

CDR3 protein: CASSIGRNGYTF
CDR3 DNA: TGTGCCAGCAGTATAGGGAGGAATGGCTACACCTTC
V gene: TRBV6-1
D gene: -
clone size: -
J gene: TRBJ1-2

CDR3 protein: CASDVDGRDQETQYF
CDR3 DNA: TGTGCCAGTGATGTAGACGGACGGGACCAAGAGACCCAGTACTTC
V gene: TRBV6-2/TRBV6-3
D gene: -
clone size: -
J gene: TRBJ2-5

CDR3 protein: CASSRNPDSYNEQFF
CDR3 DNA: TGTGCCAGCAGCCGAAATCCCGACAGCTACAATGAGCAGTTCTTC
V gene: TRBV5-4
D gene: -
clone size: few
J gene: TRBJ2-1

CDR3 protein: CATSDPARTGELFF
CDR3 DNA: TGTGCCACCAGTGATCCCGCGAGAACCGGGGAGCTGTTTTTT
V gene: TRBV24-1
D gene: -
clone size: -
J gene: TRBJ2-2

CDR3 protein: CAISESLAGGHEQYF
CDR3 DNA: TGTGCCATCAGTGAATCACTAGCGGGGGGCCACGAGCAGTACTTC
V gene: TRBV10-3
D gene: TRBD2
clone size: -
J gene: TRBJ2-7

CDR3 protein: CASSFYGGPQETQYF
CDR3 DNA: TGTGCCAGCAGCTTTTATGGGGGGCCTCAAGAGACCCAGTACTTC
V gene: TRBV5-4
D gene: -
clone size: few
J gene: TRBJ2-5

CDR3 protein: CASRSGETQYF
CDR3 DNA: TGTGCCAGCAGGTCAGGGGAGACCCAGTACTTC
V gene: TRBV6-1
D gene: -
clone size: few
J gene: TRBJ2-5

CDR3 protein: CASSDALGNNYGYTF
CDR3 DNA: TGTGCCAGCAGTGACGCGCTGGGCAATAACTATGGCTACACCTTC
V gene: TRBV6-1
D gene: -
clone size: -
J gene: TRBJ1-2

CDR3 protein: CASSEYSSNQPQHF
CDR3 DNA: TGTGCCAGCAGTGAATACTCCTCCAATCAGCCCCAGCATTTT
V gene: TRBV6-1
D gene: -
clone size: -
J gene: TRBJ1-5

CDR3 protein: CASSTGTTDSPLHF
CDR3 DNA: TGTGCCAGCAGCACCGGGACGACGGATTCACCCCTCCACTTT
V gene: TRBV27
D gene: -
clone size: -
J gene: TRBJ1-6

CDR3 protein: CATRDRGTPSSYNSPLHF
CDR3 DNA: TGTGCCACCAGAGACAGGGGGACACCTAGCTCCTATAATTCACCCCTCCACTTT
V gene: TRBV2
D gene: TRBD1
clone size: -
J gene: TRBJ1-6

CDR3 protein: CASSKRDTQYF
CDR3 DNA: TGCGCCAGCAGCAAGAGGGATACGCAGTATTTT
V gene: TRBV5-1
D gene: -
clone size: -
J gene: TRBJ2-3

CDR3 protein: CACRQENTEAFF
CDR3 DNA: TGTGCCTGCCGACAGGAGAACACTGAAGCTTTCTTT
V gene: TRBV19
D gene: -
clone size: few
J gene: TRBJ1-1

CDR3 protein: CASSRQGNEKLFF
CDR3 DNA: TGTGCCAGCTCGCGACAGGGGAATGAAAAACTGTTTTTT
V gene: TRBV18
D gene: TRBD1
clone size: -
J gene: TRBJ1-4

CDR3 protein: CATSATGDLETQYF
CDR3 DNA: TGTGCCACCAGTGCGACAGGGGATTTAGAGACCCAGTACTTC
V gene: TRBV24-1
D gene: TRBD1
clone size: -
J gene: TRBJ2-5

CDR3 protein: CASSYDRLAGTFDEQFF
CDR3 DNA: TGTGCCAGCAGTTACGACCGACTAGCGGGGACTTTTGACGAGCAGTTCTTC
V gene: TRBV6-5
D gene: TRBD2
clone size: many
J gene: TRBJ2-1

CDR3 protein: CASSPPPCSQYF
CDR3 DNA: TGTGCCAGCAGTCCGCCCCCCTGTTCGCAGTATTTT
V gene: TRBV7-6
D gene: -
clone size: -
J gene: TRBJ2-3

CDR3 protein: CASSEGGIGNQPQHF
CDR3 DNA: TGTGCCAGCAGTGAAGGGGGAATTGGCAATCAGCCCCAGCATTTT
V gene: TRBV6-1
D gene: -
clone size: many
J gene: TRBJ1-5

CDR3 protein: CASSLPSGVGTQYF
CDR3 DNA: TGTGCCAGCAGCTTACCTAGCGGGGTTGGGACCCAGTACTTC
V gene: TRBV7-2
D gene: TRBD2
clone size: -
J gene: TRBJ2-5

CDR3 protein: CASSLAGTDLYNEQFF
CDR3 DNA: TGTGCCAGCAGTTTGGCCGGGACGGATCTCTACAATGAGCAGTTCTTC
V gene: TRBV27
D gene: -
clone size: few
J gene: TRBJ2-1

CDR3 protein: CASTPYQAGGPYEQYF
CDR3 DNA: TGTGCCAGCACCCCCTATCAGGCGGGGGGACCCTACGAGCAGTACTTC
V gene: TRBV9
D gene: TRBD2
clone size: -
J gene: TRBJ2-7

CDR3 protein: CAGSQVSGLAGGGEQFF
CDR3 DNA: TGCGCCGGCAGCCAAGTTTCGGGACTAGCGGGGGGGGGTGAGCAGTTCTTC
V gene: TRBV4-1
D gene: TRBD2
clone size: -
J gene: TRBJ2-1

CDR3 protein: CASSPFGREQYF
CDR3 DNA: TGTGCCAGTAGTCCCTTTGGACGGGAGCAGTACTTC
V gene: TRBV19
D gene: -
clone size: -
J gene: TRBJ2-7

CDR3 protein: CASSLRAGRADTQYF
CDR3 DNA: TGTGCCAGCAGTTTGAGGGCAGGGAGGGCAGATACGCAGTATTTT
V gene: TRBV28
D gene: TRBD2
clone size: few
J gene: TRBJ2-3

CDR3 protein: CASSFPRKIQYF
CDR3 DNA: TGTGCCAGCAGTTTCCCCCGGAAGATCCAGTACTTC
V gene: TRBV12-3/TRBV12-4
D gene: -
clone size: few
J gene: TRBJ2-5

CDR3 protein: CASSPLEFAGELFF
CDR3 DNA: TGTGCCAGCAGTCCCCTCGAATTTGCCGGGGAGCTGTTTTTT
V gene: TRBV9
D gene: -
clone size: -
J gene: TRBJ2-2